This TCR beta chain was sequenced in a study of cytomegalovirus exposure and HLA in healthy donors. Study findings and constraints: Among TCR sequences, most were rare, though some public TCRs appeared in many donors.

Germline assignment: CDR1 GTSNPN and CDR2 SVGIG (reference sequence). Trimming at V came to 2 bases and at J to 6 bases, leaving 7 bases not matched to a gene. The CDR3 loop spans 14 amino acids. PCR was performed using 60 Vbeta and 13 Jbeta primers. TCRdb's copy holds only in-frame clones and misses some; the assay was immunoSEQ multiplex PCR. The sample yields roughly 66,000 clones, approximately 78% seen once. As for this clone: Antigen unknown.

The chain is built from TRBV30 and TRBJ2-1; 7 bases align to TRBD1. The source of this sequence is a man between 18 and 29 years old in good health and CMV-seropositive. Sequenced: PBMCs. The CDR3 reads CAWSPGAGGNEQFF. The DNA for the CDR3 is TGTGCCTGGAGTCCCGGTGCAGGGGGCAATGAGCAGTTCTTC.